Shown below are 21 T cell receptor beta chains from a single sample sequenced in a study of blood T cell repertoires in COVID-19. The method was immunoSEQ multiplex PCR; TCRdb's version includes in-frame clones alone and lacks a portion of them. The sample includes about 75,000 clones, about 88% of them seen just once. The sample consisted of peripheral blood. The source is a human donor in a cohort sampled during active COVID-19.

The rearrangement joins TRBV9 to TRBJ2-1; D gene unclear. Trimming took 0 bases from V and 7 from J, leaving 11 bases between them. The CDR3 runs to 14 residues. Germline V gene lookup returns CDR1 SGDLS and CDR2 YYNGEE. The CDR3 protein is CASSVDSSLNEQFF. CDR3 DNA sequence: TGTGCCAGCAGCGTAGATAGTTCGCTAAATGAGCAGTTCTTC.

This chain links TRBV7-2 with TRBJ1-3; TRBD1 matches at 7 bases. Unmatched junction bases numbered 9, after V lost 1 base and J lost 0 bases. Germline lookup yields CDR1 SGHTA and CDR2 FQGNSA. This CDR3 is 18 amino acids long. CDR3: CASSLEGADTGSGNTIYF. In nucleotides, the CDR3 is TGTGCCAGCAGCTTAGAGGGGGCCGATACAGGCTCTGGAAACACCATATATTTT.

The chain couples TRBV7-9 to TRBJ2-5; D perhaps matches TRBD2 (5 bases). From germline, CDR1 is SEHNR and CDR2 FQNEAQ (reference sequence). The CDR3 length is 17 residues. Trimming cost V 2 bases and J 5 bases, with 21 bases left between them. The CDR3 bases are TGTGCCAGCAGCTTATCGGGAACTAAGTTCGGGCTGGAGACCCAGTACTTC. It encodes CASSLSGTKFGLETQYF.

The chain couples TRBV28 to TRBJ2-2, with 7 bases identical to TRBD2. The CDR3 consists of 16 residues. Germline loops: CDR1 MDHEN, CDR2 SYDVKM. Unmatched junction bases numbered 8, after V lost 6 bases and J lost 1 base. CDR3 region: CASSPGVAGNTGELFF. The CDR3 DNA sequence: TGTGCCAGCAGCCCCGGGGTAGCGGGGAACACCGGGGAGCTGTTTTTT. Full variable domain (remainder filled in from reference TRBV28 and TRBJ2-2): DVKVTQSSRYLVKRTGEKVFLECVQDMDHENMFWYRQDPGLGLRLIYFSYDVKMKEKGDIPEGYSVSREKKERFSLILESASTNQTSMYLCASSPGVAGNTGELFFGEGSRLTVL.

V is TRBV21-1 and J is TRBJ2-7; TRBD2, as called in the table, went unchecked against the DNA. TRBV21-1 has pseudogene status. The CDR3 contains 16 residues. Here the CDR3 reads CASSKVVEREGDEQYF. In DNA form, the CDR3 reads TGTGCCAGCAGCAAAGTGGTCGAGCGGGAGGGGGACGAGCAGTACTTC.

This chain uses TRBV27 with TRBJ2-1; 9 bases fit TRBD1. The CDR3 has 15 residues. V lost 5 bases and J lost 3; bases outside the gene matches: 5. CDR1 MNHEY and CDR2 SMNVEV come from the germline V gene (reference sequence). The chain's CDR3 is CASSRWGQGYNEQFF. The CDR3 DNA follows: TGTGCCAGCAGTCGGTGGGGACAGGGCTACAATGAGCAGTTCTTC.

The chain is built from TRBV2 and TRBJ2-1, with 8 bases fitting TRBD2. The germline V gene has CDR1 SNHLY and CDR2 FYNNEI. This CDR3 spans 15 amino acids. V lost 5 bases and J lost 7; bases outside the gene matches: 10. CDR3 protein: CASSNQGLGSNEQFF. DNA of the CDR3: TGTGCCAGCAGTAACCAGGGACTAGGCTCTAATGAGCAGTTCTTC.

The genes are TRBV29-1 and TRBJ1-1; TRBD1 matches at 8 bases. V lost 6 bases, J lost 0 bases, and 15 bases stayed unmatched. The germline gives CDR1 SQVTM, CDR2 ANQGSEA. The CDR3 covers 17 residues. CDR3 residues: CSVMGTTGEKMNTEAFF. The CDR3 DNA reads as TGCAGCGTAATGGGGACGACAGGGGAAAAAATGAACACTGAAGCTTTCTTT.

The chain couples TRBV18 to TRBJ1-6; 7 bases are a match to TRBD1. Germline V lookup: CDR1 KGHSH, CDR2 LQKENI. The CDR3 has 14 residues. V shed 3 bases, J shed 9 bases, and the junction held 5 bases outside the gene matches. DNA of the CDR3: TGTGCCAGCTCACCGGGCAGGGGGGTTTCACCCCTCCACTTT. Translating gives CASSPGRGVSPLHF.

The chain combines TRBV29-1 with TRBJ2-5, with TRBD1 identical over 10 bases. Germline V lookup: CDR1 SQVTM, CDR2 ANQGSEA. V shed 8 bases and J 5 bases; nucleotides not matched to a gene: 8. The CDR3 extends over 13 amino acids. The CDR3 DNA follows: TGCAGCTCGGAGGGACAGGGGTACGAGACCCAGTACTTC. Translation gives CSSEGQGYETQYF.

V usage is TRBV29-1 and J usage is TRBJ2-1; 11 bases line up with TRBD2. Unmatched junction bases numbered 10, after V lost 6 bases and J lost 9 bases. The CDR3 has 14 residues. Germline CDR1 SQVTM, CDR2 ANQGSEA. The CDR3 sequence is CSVTSGSRRGEQFF. The CDR3, as DNA: TGCAGCGTAACTAGCGGGAGTAGGAGGGGTGAGCAGTTCTTC.

The genes are TRBV6-6 and TRBJ1-1; possibly TRBD1 for D (6 bases). In germline, CDR1 is MNHNY, CDR2 SVGAGI (reference sequence). The CDR3 is 13 residues long. Trimming pared 2 bases from V and 8 bases from J, leaving 12 bases between. Here the CDR3 reads CASSYKRTAEAFF. The CDR3 DNA sequence: TGTGCCAGCAGTTACAAACGGACAGCCGAAGCTTTCTTT.

The chain uses TRBV7-2 and TRBJ2-5, with TRBD2 matching 10 bases. J was trimmed by 4 bases and V by 5 bases; bases with no gene match: 10. This CDR3 spans 16 amino acids. Germline assignment: CDR1 SGHTA and CDR2 FQGNSA. CDR3 coding DNA: TGTGCCAGCAGCCCCCCCGGGCTAGCGGGGGTAGAGACCCAGTACTTC. Translation: CASSPPGLAGVETQYF.

This chain uses TRBV2 with TRBJ2-3; TRBD2 matches 15 bases. The CDR3 has 16 residues. In germline, CDR1 is SNHLY, CDR2 FYNNEI. J lost 9 bases, V lost 6 bases, and 10 bases had no gene match. The CDR3 DNA sequence: TGTGCCAGCAGCCGAGGGACTAGCGGGAGGAGGAGCACGCAGTATTTT. It encodes CASSRGTSGRRSTQYF.

This clone appeared once. The chain employs TRBV7-9 and TRBJ2-5, with D maybe TRBD1 (5 bases). The CDR3 runs to 12 residues. In germline, CDR1 is SEHNR, CDR2 FQNEAQ (reference sequence). Trimming took off 4 bases at V and 5 bases at J, with 8 bases between the two ends. CDR3 region: CASSWGGETQYF. In DNA, the CDR3 is TGTGCCAGCAGCTGGGGCGGCGAGACCCAGTACTTC. Combining the CDR3 with reference TRBV7-9 and TRBJ2-5 gives the whole variable domain DTGVSQNPRHKITKRGQNVTFRCDPISEHNRLYWYRQTLGQGPEFLTYFQNEAQLEKSRLLSDRFSAERPKGSFSTLEIQRTEQGDSAMYLCASSWGGETQYFGPGTRLLVL.

This clone came up once. J is TRBJ2-3 and V is TRBV6-5, with 10 bases that match TRBD1. The CDR3 extends over 15 amino acids. Germline CDR1 reads MNHEY; CDR2 reads SVGAGI. The V and J ends lost 5 bases and 4 bases, in that order; junction bases with no gene match: 6. CDR3 region: CASSRDRGGSDTQYF. CDR3 nucleotide sequence: TGTGCCAGCAGTCGGGACAGGGGTGGGTCAGATACGCAGTATTTT.

The rearrangement joins TRBV7-9 to TRBJ2-7; D may be TRBD1 (5 bases). The CDR3 is made up of 13 amino acids. Germline loops: CDR1 SEHNR, CDR2 FQNEAQ (reference sequence). The V end lost 1 base, the J end lost 5 bases, and 9 bases lay between the germline ends. The CDR3 DNA sequence: TGTGCCAGCAGCTTAGGGCAGGGCCACGAGCAGTACTTC. This translates into CASSLGQGHEQYF.

The chain joins TRBV5-1 to TRBJ1-5; D is uncertain. Trimming took 0 bases from V and 7 from J, leaving 8 bases between them. Germline V gene lookup returns CDR1 SGHRS and CDR2 YFSETQ. CDR3 length: 13 residues. The CDR3 bases are TGCGCCAGCAGCTTGGACAGCCTACAGCCCCAGCATTTT. It encodes CASSLDSLQPQHF. The full variable domain, its missing parts supplied by reference TRBV5-1 and TRBJ1-5, is KAGVTQTPRYLIKTRGQQVTLSCSPISGHRSVSWYQQTPGQGLQFLFEYFSETQRNKGNFPGRFSGRQFSNSRSEMNVSTLELGDSALYLCASSLDSLQPQHFGDGTRLSIL.

The chain combines TRBV27 with TRBJ2-7; 9 bases agree with TRBD1. This CDR3 is built from 15 residues. V gave up 7 bases and J gave up 3 bases; unmatched junction bases: 10. Per germline, CDR1 MNHEY and CDR2 SMNVEV (reference sequence). The CDR3 bases are TGTGCCAGCACACGCACGGGACAGGGCAACTACGAGCAGTACTTC. It yields the protein CASTRTGQGNYEQYF.

The chain joins TRBV18 to TRBJ1-4; D is unresolved. The CDR3 is 17 amino acids. Germline CDR1 reads KGHSH; CDR2 reads LQKENI. V was shortened by 2 bases and J by 0 bases, with 13 bases between the two germline ends. This CDR3 is CASSPNKFPTTNEKLFF. DNA for the CDR3: TGTGCCAGCTCACCAAACAAGTTCCCAACAACTAATGAAAAACTGTTTTTT.

This chain connects TRBV28 to TRBJ1-2, with D maybe TRBD1 (6 bases). The V and J ends lost 3 bases and 3 bases respectively, with 14 bases between them. The length of the CDR3 is 15 residues. The V gene's germline CDR1 is MDHEN and CDR2 SYDVKM. CDR3 nucleotide sequence: TGTGCCAGCAGTTTGCGGCAGGGGCGGTACTATGGCTACACCTTC. Protein product: CASSLRQGRYYGYTF.